The rows below give T cell receptor beta chains drawn from one sample of a study of spatial heterogeneity in lung cancer. Using its own MiXCR run on the 5' RACE reads, TCRdb lists one record per CDR3 protein. Of about 45,000 distinct CDR3 sequences listed, over 9.5% are singletons. The sequences come from PBMCs, collected at surgery. The receptors stem from a female donor with early-stage non-small cell lung cancer. The CDR3 runs from the conserved cysteine through the conserved F or W.

J gene: TRBJ2-3; V gene: TRBV20-1; CDR3 protein: CSALIRLAGYTDTQYF
J gene: TRBJ2-5; V gene: TRBV3-1; CDR3 protein: CASSQDWASGAQETQYF
J gene: TRBJ2-3; V gene: TRBV14; CDR3 protein: CASSQELAGTTQYF
J gene: TRBJ2-2; V gene: TRBV6-5; CDR3 protein: CASSYRGQGIPNTGELFF
J gene: TRBJ2-2; V gene: TRBV12-3/TRBV12-4; CDR3 protein: CASSPGVGELFF
J gene: TRBJ2-1; V gene: TRBV4-3; CDR3 protein: CASSQVTIRVASRNEQFF
J gene: TRBJ2-3; V gene: TRBV28; CDR3 protein: CASRKDRGTDTQYF
J gene: TRBJ1-5; V gene: TRBV27; CDR3 protein: CASSFTRLQPQHF
J gene: TRBJ1-3; V gene: TRBV29-1; CDR3 protein: CSVEGNGNTIYF
J gene: TRBJ2-1; V gene: TRBV7-2; CDR3 protein: CASSPKLAGVNNEQFF
J gene: TRBJ2-1; V gene: TRBV7-2; CDR3 protein: CASSFMDNEQFF
J gene: TRBJ2-7; V gene: TRBV18; CDR3 protein: CASSQGTTFGSYEQYF
J gene: TRBJ2-3; V gene: TRBV10-3; CDR3 protein: CAISEGGALADTQYF
J gene: TRBJ2-7; V gene: TRBV5-1; CDR3 protein: CASSLGTSSYEQYF
J gene: TRBJ2-5; V gene: TRBV27; CDR3 protein: CASRPWGDRETQYF
J gene: TRBJ1-3; V gene: TRBV6-1; CDR3 protein: CASSKGGSGNTIYF
J gene: TRBJ1-2; V gene: TRBV3-1; CDR3 protein: CASSQVRSAGDYGYTF
J gene: TRBJ1-1; V gene: TRBV7-2; CDR3 protein: CASSLAPTGEAFF
J gene: TRBJ2-1; V gene: TRBV7-9; CDR3 protein: CASSEPGQAYNEQFF
J gene: TRBJ2-2; V gene: TRBV2; CDR3 protein: CASSVRTSTGELFF
J gene: TRBJ2-1; V gene: TRBV20-1; CDR3 protein: CSAPAWDRGRGEQFF
J gene: TRBJ1-1; V gene: TRBV14; CDR3 protein: CASSPTGGRNTEAFF
J gene: TRBJ2-2; V gene: TRBV14; CDR3 protein: CASSQDFTGELFF
J gene: TRBJ1-1; V gene: TRBV7-6; CDR3 protein: CASSQRGGLDTEAFF
J gene: TRBJ2-1; V gene: TRBV7-2; CDR3 protein: CASSPYGGAYNEQFF
J gene: TRBJ2-7; V gene: TRBV7-6; CDR3 protein: CASSLATNGEQYF
J gene: TRBJ2-1; V gene: TRBV7-2; CDR3 protein: CASSLGAGWSYNEQFF
J gene: TRBJ2-3; V gene: TRBV5-1; CDR3 protein: CASSSYRDTSTDTQYF
J gene: TRBJ1-1; V gene: TRBV3-1; CDR3 protein: CASSQGSGLEAFF
J gene: TRBJ1-5; V gene: TRBV13; CDR3 protein: CASSFGGSGPQHF
J gene: TRBJ2-7; V gene: TRBV5-5; CDR3 protein: CASSLMEYSYEQYF
J gene: TRBJ2-3; V gene: TRBV29-1; CDR3 protein: CSVEGSLRGSDTQYF
J gene: TRBJ1-1; V gene: TRBV18; CDR3 protein: CASSPWGPNTNTEAFF
J gene: TRBJ2-7; V gene: TRBV7-8; CDR3 protein: CASSSDRGAYEQYF
J gene: TRBJ2-7; V gene: TRBV6-2/TRBV6-3; CDR3 protein: CASSSTSGSYEQYF
J gene: TRBJ2-7; V gene: TRBV6-6; CDR3 protein: CASTFGQGGYEQYF
J gene: TRBJ2-5; V gene: TRBV19; CDR3 protein: CASKKTSSSGPETQYF
J gene: TRBJ2-7; V gene: TRBV12-3/TRBV12-4; CDR3 protein: CASSPSEWVEAYEQYF
J gene: TRBJ1-6; V gene: TRBV3-1; CDR3 protein: CASSRKSGNSPLHF
J gene: TRBJ2-3; V gene: TRBV4-2; CDR3 protein: CASSPLGGGLSTDTQYF
J gene: TRBJ1-4; V gene: TRBV28; CDR3 protein: CASSRLEKLFF
J gene: TRBJ1-2; V gene: TRBV5-1; CDR3 protein: CASSTTGGVGYGYTF
J gene: TRBJ1-1; V gene: TRBV6-5; CDR3 protein: CASRQTRNTEAFF
J gene: TRBJ2-1; V gene: TRBV7-8; CDR3 protein: CASTRGALSYNEQFF
J gene: TRBJ1-5; V gene: TRBV28; CDR3 protein: CASSPTSTGNNQPQHF
J gene: TRBJ2-1; V gene: TRBV5-1; CDR3 protein: CASSSGARGRLNEQFF
J gene: TRBJ2-7; V gene: TRBV5-5; CDR3 protein: CASSPQGAMGTDEQYF
J gene: TRBJ1-3; V gene: TRBV19; CDR3 protein: CASTRDGADSGNTIYF
J gene: TRBJ1-3; V gene: TRBV9; CDR3 protein: CASSLSPTGNTIYF
J gene: TRBJ1-5; V gene: TRBV12-3/TRBV12-4; CDR3 protein: CASSFRTGKGQPQHF
J gene: TRBJ2-1; V gene: TRBV28; CDR3 protein: CASTPPQNNEQFF
J gene: TRBJ2-5; V gene: TRBV27; CDR3 protein: CASSFTGQETQYF
J gene: TRBJ2-5; V gene: TRBV19; CDR3 protein: CASSIADRALTQYF
J gene: TRBJ1-6; V gene: TRBV12-3/TRBV12-4; CDR3 protein: CASSLAGQNNSPLHF
J gene: TRBJ1-1; V gene: TRBV11-1; CDR3 protein: CASSFTENTEAFF
J gene: TRBJ2-1; V gene: TRBV13; CDR3 protein: CASSIRLGDSNEQFF
J gene: TRBJ2-7; V gene: TRBV20-1; CDR3 protein: CSAGGGEQYF